There are many counts of the clone carrying this TCR beta chain. The antigen remains undetermined. As it was prepared, the TCRbeta library received unique molecular identifiers. TCRdb passed the PCR reads through MiXCR, listing each CDR3 protein once. Here the sample spans 120,000 to 150,000 distinct CDR3 sequences, 8.8% being singletons. This sample was included in a study of T-cell reconstitution after alpha-beta-depleted transplantation in children. Overall study results and limits: T-cell numbers and diversity one year post-transplant derived largely from freshly generated T cells.

This CDR3 comprises 15 residues. The V segment lost 6 bases and the J segment 6 bases; nucleotides outside the gene matches: 7. Germline assignment: CDR1 MDHEN and CDR2 SYDVKM. Source: PBMCs, mostly from graft donor cells, taken 180 days after TCRalphabeta/CD19-depleted stem cell transplant. V is TRBV28 and J is TRBJ2-7, with 14 bases identical to TRBD2. The TCR sequence derives from a female patient aged 2 to 10 who had a stem cell transplant for congenital amegakaryocytic thrombocytopenia, so the T cells may come from the graft donor. In DNA, the CDR3 is TGTGCCAGCAGCCCGAGTGGACTAGCGGGAGGCGAGCAGTACTTC. Translation: CASSPSGLAGGEQYF.